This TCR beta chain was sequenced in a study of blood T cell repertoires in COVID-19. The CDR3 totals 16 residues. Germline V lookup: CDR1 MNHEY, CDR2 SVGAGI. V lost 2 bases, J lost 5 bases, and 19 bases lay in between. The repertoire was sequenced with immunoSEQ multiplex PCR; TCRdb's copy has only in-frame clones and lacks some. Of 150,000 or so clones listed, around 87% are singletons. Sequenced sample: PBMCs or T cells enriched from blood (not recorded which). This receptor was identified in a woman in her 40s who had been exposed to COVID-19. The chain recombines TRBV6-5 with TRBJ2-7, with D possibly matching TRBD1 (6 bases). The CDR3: CASSYTTGTLVHEQYF. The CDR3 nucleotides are TGTGCCAGCAGTTACACAACCGGGACACTCGTCCACGAGCAGTACTTC.